There are many counts of the clone carrying this T cell receptor beta chain. As yet, its antigen is unknown. The source of the sample is a study of beta chain features in type 1 diabetes. Turning to the study itself: In age, gender and cell yields, patients were similar to healthy donors. Study-wide results and caveats: Sampled from patients, naive, central memory and Treg TCRB repertoires appeared more similar than those sampled from healthy donors. For type 1 diabetes patients, VDJ junctions showed fewer insertions and more deletions.

Staining for CD45RO/CCR7/CD25/CD127/CD95/CD27 allowed sorting of CD4+ naive, central memory, regulatory and stem cell-like memory cells. The study reverse transcribed the entire isolated RNA, so it sequenced expressed TCRB transcripts. Measured with immunoSEQ multiplex PCR; TCRdb has only the in-frame clones, and not every one. The sample contains around 300,000 clones, about 15% of which appear only once. Germline CDR1 is SGHDN and CDR2 is FVKESK. CDR3 length: 15 amino acids. Trimming removed 6 bases from V and 6 bases from J; junction bases left unmatched: 8. The sequencing input was central memory CD4+ T cells from blood. This TCR derives from a man aged 25 to 40 in good health. The chain links TRBV14 to TRBJ2-1, with 10 bases identical to TRBD2. The CDR3 region has the DNA TGTGCCAGCAGGTCTAGCGGGAGAGCGGCCAATGAGCAGTTCTTC. As protein: CASRSSGRAANEQFF.